The entry below gives a single T cell receptor beta chain sequence along with its context. TCRdb's copy holds only in-frame clones and misses some; the assay was immunoSEQ multiplex PCR. The top ten hold 12% of the sample, which has about 84,000 clones, 70% to 90% seen once. This record belongs to a study of T cell responses to AZD1222 COVID-19 vaccine. The starting material was peripheral blood, obtained 28 days after the second AZD1222 dose. The sequence was obtained from an adult who received the AZD1222 COVID-19 vaccine.

CDR3 protein: CASSYPGQETQYF. The CDR3 bases are TGTGCCAGCAGTTACCCAGGCCAAGAGACCCAGTACTTC. This sequence joins TRBV6-5 and TRBJ2-5; D call uncertain. V shed 2 bases and J shed 1 base, with 5 bases lying between them. In germline, CDR1 is MNHEY, CDR2 SVGAGI. The CDR3 has 13 amino acids.